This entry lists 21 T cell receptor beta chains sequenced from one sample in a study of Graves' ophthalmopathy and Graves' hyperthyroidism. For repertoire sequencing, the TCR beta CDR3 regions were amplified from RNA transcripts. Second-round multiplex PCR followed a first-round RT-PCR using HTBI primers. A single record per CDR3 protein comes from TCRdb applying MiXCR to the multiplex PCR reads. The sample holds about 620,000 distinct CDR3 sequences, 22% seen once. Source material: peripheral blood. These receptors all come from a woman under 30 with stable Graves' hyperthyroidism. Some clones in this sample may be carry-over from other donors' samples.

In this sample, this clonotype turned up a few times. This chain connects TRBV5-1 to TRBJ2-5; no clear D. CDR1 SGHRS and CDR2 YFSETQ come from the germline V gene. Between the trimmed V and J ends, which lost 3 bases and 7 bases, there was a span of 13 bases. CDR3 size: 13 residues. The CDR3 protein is CASSSGPAATQYF. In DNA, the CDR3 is TGCGCCAGCAGCTCGGGCCCTGCGGCGACCCAGTACTTC.

The CDR3 region is CASKGRVDEQYF. The CDR3 region has the DNA TGTGCCAGCAAGGGCAGGGTGGACGAGCAGTACTTC. The chain joins TRBV28 to TRBJ2-7; possibly TRBD1 for D (5 bases). This CDR3 has 12 amino acids. Germline V gives CDR1 MDHEN, CDR2 SYDVKM. Trimming left V 7 bases short and J 5 bases short, with 12 bases between. Full variable domain (rest looked up from reference TRBV28 and TRBJ2-7): DVKVTQSSRYLVKRTGEKVFLECVQDMDHENMFWYRQDPGLGLRLIYFSYDVKMKEKGDIPEGYSVSREKKERFSLILESASTNQTSMYLCASKGRVDEQYFGPGTRLTVT.

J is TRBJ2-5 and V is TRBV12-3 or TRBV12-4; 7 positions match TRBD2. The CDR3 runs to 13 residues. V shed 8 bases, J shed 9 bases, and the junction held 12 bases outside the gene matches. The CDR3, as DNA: TGTGCCAGCGCGATTGGGGGGGGGGTGGCCCAGTACTTC. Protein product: CASAIGGGVAQYF.

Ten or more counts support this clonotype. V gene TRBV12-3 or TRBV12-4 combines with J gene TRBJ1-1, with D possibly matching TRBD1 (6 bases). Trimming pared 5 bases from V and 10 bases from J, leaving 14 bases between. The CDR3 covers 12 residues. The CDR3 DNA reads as TGTGCCAGCAGTCACGGCCGGACAGTAGCTTTCTTT. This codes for CASSHGRTVAFF.

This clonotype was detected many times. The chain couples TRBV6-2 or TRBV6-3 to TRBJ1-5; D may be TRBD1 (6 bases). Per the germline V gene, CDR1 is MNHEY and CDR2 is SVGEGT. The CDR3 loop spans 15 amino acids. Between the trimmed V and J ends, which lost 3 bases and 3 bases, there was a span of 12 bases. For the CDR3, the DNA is TGTGCCAGCAGTTATGTTCCAGGGGCCAATCAGCCCCAGCATTTT. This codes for CASSYVPGANQPQHF.

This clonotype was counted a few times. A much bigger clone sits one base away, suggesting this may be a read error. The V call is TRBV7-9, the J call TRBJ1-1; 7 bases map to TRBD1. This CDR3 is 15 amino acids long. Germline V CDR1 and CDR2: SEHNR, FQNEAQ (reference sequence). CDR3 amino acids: CASSPLGQSNTEACF. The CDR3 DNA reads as TGTGCCAGCAGCCCACTGGGACAGTCGAACACTGAAGCTTGCTTT.

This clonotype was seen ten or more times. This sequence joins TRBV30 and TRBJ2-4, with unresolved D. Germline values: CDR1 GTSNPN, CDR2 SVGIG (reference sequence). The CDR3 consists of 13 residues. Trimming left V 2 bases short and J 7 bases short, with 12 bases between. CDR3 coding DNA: TGTGCCTGGAGTCGAGGATTGGGGAACATTCAGTACTTC. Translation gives CAWSRGLGNIQYF.

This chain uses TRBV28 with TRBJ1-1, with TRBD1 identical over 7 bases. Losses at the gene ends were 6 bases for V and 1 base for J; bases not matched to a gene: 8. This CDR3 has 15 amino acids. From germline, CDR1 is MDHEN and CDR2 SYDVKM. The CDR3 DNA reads TGTGCCAGCAGGCTCGCAGGGGGGGGGAACACTGAAGCTTTCTTT. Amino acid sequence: CASRLAGGGNTEAFF.

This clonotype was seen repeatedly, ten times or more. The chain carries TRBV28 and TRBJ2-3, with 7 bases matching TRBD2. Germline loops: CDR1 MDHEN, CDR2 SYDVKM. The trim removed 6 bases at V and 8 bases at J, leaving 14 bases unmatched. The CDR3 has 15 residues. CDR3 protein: CASRLALSGGGTQYF. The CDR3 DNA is TGTGCCAGCAGACTAGCGCTCTCCGGAGGTGGTACGCAGTATTTT.

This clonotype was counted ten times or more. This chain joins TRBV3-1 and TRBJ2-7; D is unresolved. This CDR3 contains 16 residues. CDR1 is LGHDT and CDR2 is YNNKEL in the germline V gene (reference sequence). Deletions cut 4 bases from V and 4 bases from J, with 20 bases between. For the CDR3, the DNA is TGTGCCAGCAGCCTTTACGGCTCCTCACTAACTTACGAGCAGTACTTC. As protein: CASSLYGSSLTYEQYF.

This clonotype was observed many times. DNA for the CDR3: TGTGCCAGCACCCCCCAGGCCTCCTACGAGCAGTACTTC. This gives the protein CASTPQASYEQYF. The chain employs TRBV12-3 or TRBV12-4 and TRBJ2-7; the D is unclear. This CDR3 has 13 residues. Trimming removed 7 bases from V and 0 bases from J, with 10 bases in between.

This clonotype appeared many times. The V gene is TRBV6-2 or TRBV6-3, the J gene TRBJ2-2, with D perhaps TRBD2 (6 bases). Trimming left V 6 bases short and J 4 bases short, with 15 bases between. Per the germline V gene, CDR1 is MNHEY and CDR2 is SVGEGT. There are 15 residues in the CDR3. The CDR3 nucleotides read TGTGCCAGCAGGAAGGGACTGTCGGGCACCGGGGAGCTGTTTTTT. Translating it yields CASRKGLSGTGELFF.

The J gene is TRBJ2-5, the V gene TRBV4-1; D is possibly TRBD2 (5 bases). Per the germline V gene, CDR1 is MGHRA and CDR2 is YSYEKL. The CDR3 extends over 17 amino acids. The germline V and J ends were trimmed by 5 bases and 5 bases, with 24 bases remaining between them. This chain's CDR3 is CASSLSGGVGSRETQYF. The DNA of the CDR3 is TGCGCCAGCAGCTTAAGCGGCGGAGTAGGGTCCAGGGAGACCCAGTACTTC.

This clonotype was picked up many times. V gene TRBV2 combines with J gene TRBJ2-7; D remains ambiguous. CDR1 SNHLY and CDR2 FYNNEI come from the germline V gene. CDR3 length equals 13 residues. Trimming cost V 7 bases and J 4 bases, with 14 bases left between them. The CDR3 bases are TGTGCCAGCACCCACCGGACCTGGTACGAGCAGTACTTC. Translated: CASTHRTWYEQYF.

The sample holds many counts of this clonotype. The CDR3 here is CASIGPPANIQYF. The CDR3 DNA sequence: TGTGCCAGCATCGGCCCCCCGGCGAACATTCAGTACTTC. The V and J genes are TRBV12-3 or TRBV12-4 and TRBJ2-4; D is unresolved. The V gene lost 7 bases and the J gene lost 7 bases, with 14 bases spanning the gap. The CDR3 contains 13 residues.

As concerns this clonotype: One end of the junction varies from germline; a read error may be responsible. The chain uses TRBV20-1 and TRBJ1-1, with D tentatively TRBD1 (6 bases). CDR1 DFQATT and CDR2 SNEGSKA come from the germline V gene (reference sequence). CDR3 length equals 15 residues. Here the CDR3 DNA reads TGCAGTGCAAAGGGGGACCCTATCCTGAACACTGAAGCTTTATTT. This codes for CSAKGDPILNTEALF.

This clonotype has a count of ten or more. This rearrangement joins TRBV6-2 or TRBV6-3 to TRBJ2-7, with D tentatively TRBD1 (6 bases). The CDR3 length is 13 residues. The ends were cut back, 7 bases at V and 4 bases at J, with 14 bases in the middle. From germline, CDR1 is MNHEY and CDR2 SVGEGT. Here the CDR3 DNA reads TGTGCCAGCACCAGGGAAGGGGGATACGAGCAGTACTTC. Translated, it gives CASTREGGYEQYF.

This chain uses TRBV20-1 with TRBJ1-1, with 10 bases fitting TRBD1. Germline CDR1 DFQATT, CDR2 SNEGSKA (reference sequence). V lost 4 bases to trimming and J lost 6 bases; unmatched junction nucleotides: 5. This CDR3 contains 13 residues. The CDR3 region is CSAKSGQGPEAFF. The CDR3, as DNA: TGCAGTGCTAAATCGGGACAGGGGCCTGAAGCTTTCTTT.

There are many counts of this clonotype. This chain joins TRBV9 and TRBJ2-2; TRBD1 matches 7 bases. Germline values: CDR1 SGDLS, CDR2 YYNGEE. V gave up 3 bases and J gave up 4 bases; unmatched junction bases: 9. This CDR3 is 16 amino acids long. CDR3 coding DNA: TGTGCCAGCAGCGATGCCGGGACAGTCCCCACCGGGGAGCTGTTTTTT. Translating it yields CASSDAGTVPTGELFF.

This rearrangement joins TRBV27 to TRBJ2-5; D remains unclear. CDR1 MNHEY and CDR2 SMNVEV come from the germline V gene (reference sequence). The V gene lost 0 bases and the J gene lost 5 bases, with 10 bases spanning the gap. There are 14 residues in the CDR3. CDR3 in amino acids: CASSLSVNRETQYF. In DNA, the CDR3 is TGTGCCAGCAGTTTATCGGTGAACCGGGAGACCCAGTACTTC.

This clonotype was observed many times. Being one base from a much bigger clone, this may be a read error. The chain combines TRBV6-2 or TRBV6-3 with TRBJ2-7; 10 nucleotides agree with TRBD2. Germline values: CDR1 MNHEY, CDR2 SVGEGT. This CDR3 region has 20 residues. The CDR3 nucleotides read TGTGCCAGCAGTTACTCGAATAAGGATAGCGGGGGGCCCCAACGCTACGAGCAGCACTTC. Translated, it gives CASSYSNKDSGGPQRYEQHF.